Included here is one TCR beta chain sequence, with context. Its antigen has not been determined. Base qualities were left out, and no much larger clone turns up one base away. The record originates from a study of shared clonotypes between healthy human individuals (dated by TCRdb to about 2020). Turning to the overall study: A couple of women and a few men aged 18 to 49 years were included in the cohort. For each donor, CD4 naive and CD4 memory were each run on three plates, CD8 naive on two plates, and CD8 memory on one plate. Blood TCR repertoires of about five healthy adults were deeply sequenced to estimate repertoire size and the extent of clonotype sharing between individuals. Different laboratories and diverse techniques were used to prepare libraries and sequence TCR repertoires, to increase sequencing depth and limit assay-specific biases. Each donor's leukapheresis produced roughly between roughly 0.85 and 10 billion PBMCs.

Broader findings and caveats from the paper: The genetic and exposure-history diversity represented was limited by the small number of donors. Rarefaction of sorted-subset datasets indicated incomplete sequencing despite the large sequencing depth. Only blood was sampled, and tissue TCR repertoires likely differ from those in blood. Compared with non-shared clonotypes, the clonotypes found in all four sorted-subset donors had higher generation probabilities. Sharing across a few donors was observed for approximately 5% of naive CD4, 3.5% of naive CD8, over 2% of memory CD4, and roughly 0.4% of memory CD8 clonotypes. Based on pairwise subsampling, the degree of clonotype sharing among donors was expected to be affected by sequencing depth. Larger estimated clonotype richness was generally found for naive subsets than for memory subsets.

CDR1 is given as MNHEY and CDR2 as SMNVEV, both from the germline V gene (reference sequence). V loses 6 bases, J loses 5 bases, and the germline ends lie 19 bases apart. Spanning cysteine to phenylalanine, the CDR3 consists of 15 amino acids. Only the CDR3 DNA is retained, 45 bases long and in frame from the first base. TCR CDR3 regions were amplified from genomic DNA by multiplex PCR using the deep immunoSEQ assay. Genomic DNA extracted from each cell subset was distributed evenly over all wells of several immunoSEQ 96-well plates, and each plate served as one replicate. Each replicate PCR for sorted subsets received 150 to 250 ng genomic DNA, equal to about 30,000 T cell genomes. Purified libraries were measured with a Qubit 3.0 fluorometer, size-checked on a Bioanalyzer 2100, and measured again with the KAPA Library Quantification kit. Every immunoSEQ 96-well plate was sequenced on a separate single-read 150-cycle Illumina NextSeq 550 flow cell. As for the authors' bioinformatics: The immunoSEQ output contained only junctional sequences without quality scores, so filtering could not match that applied to full-length reads. To assign V/J genes and CDR3, sequences were annotated using PyIR, a Python wrapper for IgBLAST v1.9, with IMGT germline references. Reads were removed for weak V/J assignments (E-value above 1e-6), missing CDR3, stop codons, out-of-frame junctions, or ambiguous translated residues. A V3J clonotype was defined by an identical inferred V gene, J gene, and CDR3 amino acid sequence. Percentage overlap between repertoires was computed as shared unique clonotypes divided by the size of the smaller repertoire. RTK rarefaction, the Chao1 estimator, and Recon v2.1 estimates of unobserved clonotypes were used to assess repertoire richness. Generation probabilities for all TCRbeta clonotypes obtained by the gDNA method from a handful of donors were computed using OLGA. TCRdb retrieved this table from immuneACCESS and kept in-frame rearrangements only. Not all clones are present; in checked studies, unresolved V genes account for under half, and no reason is known for the remainder. That table gives V, J and clone size, and the DNA gave D and trimming. This sample gives millions of clones in total; 85% to 95% of them show up just once. The ten largest clones take up roughly 0.13% of the sample.

The donors were healthy, HIV-negative adults with no recently reported acute infections or vaccinations. All donors were Caucasian adults living in Nashville, Tennessee, USA. Magnetic negative selection was used to enrich CD4+ T cells, after which naive cells were positively selected on CD45RA and the negative fraction became the memory subset. Blood was obtained by leukapheresis, after which PBMCs were separated by Ficoll-Histopaque density gradient centrifugation and cryopreserved in liquid nitrogen vapor phase. Purity and quantity of every magnetically sorted T cell population were checked by analytical flow cytometry. Genomic DNA was isolated from every sorted fraction and measured by UV absorbance on a Nanodrop 2000c.

The sequence links TRBV27 to TRBJ1-2; D gene: possibly TRBD1, on 5 matching bases. Sequencing was done on a sample of naive CD4+ T cells sorted from blood. In light of the paper, this sample's cell subset or site label describes: CD45RA+ positively selected. The TCR originated in a man aged 18 to 30 in good health. The DNA sequence follows: TGTGCCAGCAGAACCGGGGGAGGGCCGGGGTATGGCTACACCTTC. This sequence encodes CASRTGGGPGYGYTF.